This is a list of T cell receptor beta chains from one sample in a study of T cell changes during pregnancy in multiple sclerosis. Sequencing was performed with immunoSEQ multiplex PCR; in TCRdb, only in-frame clones are kept and a portion is missing. The sample includes 60,000 to 95,000 clones, under 95% of them seen just once. The sample in question was CD4+ T cells from peripheral blood mononuclear cells, obtained before pregnancy. Receptor source: a female donor with multiple sclerosis, enrolled in a pregnancy study. Each CDR3 is given with its conserved first and last residue.

CDR3aa	v_gene
CASSLDGRIDTQYF	TRBV5-1
CATSVRLGAELETQYF	TRBV15
CASGLVSGGISGLSYEQYF	TRBV12-5
CASSPPGQGSTEAFF	TRBV18
CASSNSAHGLAENPYEQYF	TRBV19
CASSPMDREAFF	TRBV9
CAWSDSGKFSGQPQHF	TRBV30
CASSSRTTRLTDTQYF	TRBV9
CASSVGSGVDTGELFF	TRBV9
CASSLQGASYEQYF	TRBV5-1
CASSPRQGPSPTAHTEAFF	TRBV5-5
CASSPSIRHSGEQYF	TRBV4-1
CASSGGLALNEQFF	TRBV7-2
CASSPDLRETQYF	TRBV7-8
CASSPSERTPQHF	TRBV4-1
CASSSPRGGETDTQYF	TRBV7-8
CASSKEGYGYTF	TRBV19
CASSALDTFQTQYF	TRBV9
CASTDRGEQYF	TRBV6-5
CAWSDRGVSGANVLTF	TRBV30
CASSTSGQGIGELFF	TRBV5-1
CASSVRGSNSPLHF	TRBV6-1
CASSHGTGRGGETQYF	TRBV4-1
CASSLSRAAGANVLTF	TRBV28
CASSLALKAGESKNQETQYF	TRBV7-6
CASSSRTSGPYEQYF	TRBV5-4
CASSLRTGGWEQYF	TRBV5-1
CASTLPGTGFLKAFF	TRBV7-9
CASSQGVAGTKTQYF	TRBV14
CASSDQSGSNYEQYF	TRBV6-1
CASSLRPGQSPLHF	TRBV5-5
CASSEMEKLFF	TRBV18
CASSQGVASPLHF	TRBV6-5
CASSQRGLASTDTQYF	TRBV4-1
CASSFDRELYGYTF	TRBV5-1
CASGGSGGNEKLFF	TRBV6-5
CASSPRTGEGYTF	TRBV7-2
CASTSGRGAFADTQYF	TRBV19
CASSLGPKGGGRPGHTQYF	TRBV7-2
CASSRSMTGDFYGYTF	TRBV4-1
CASRGTSGGPLEQYF	TRBV6-5
CASSQTGGNEKLFF	TRBV7-9
CASSPDKTAYEQYF	TRBV18
CASSILSGRRNEQYF	TRBV6-6
CAWKSGHPYYEQYF	TRBV30
CASSDSRDRFGETQYF	TRBV2
CASSKAGQGGYGYTF	TRBV4-3
CASSQGPPTVLTEAFF	TRBV14
CASSPLAGDTGELFF	TRBV19
CASSLAGTGRYTQYF	TRBV5-4
CASSPREASYTF	TRBV19
CASGRSGGSTDTQYF	TRBV5-1
CASSPGGGYEQYF	TRBV18
CASRRTSGSQDYEQYF	TRBV7-8
CASSPGTSGRSYNEQFF	TRBV5-1